Below are 25 T cell receptor beta chains sequenced from a single sample in a study of glioma-infiltrating T cells after dendritic cell vaccination. TCRdb's table, derived via immunoSEQ multiplex PCR, lists solely in-frame clones and lacks some. In the table there are roughly 100,000 clones, roughly 90% of which are singletons. Time point defined: after dendritic cell vaccination, including at tumor progression/relapse. Sequences were derived from blood, sampled after dendritic cell vaccination. The receptors were gathered from a human donor with glioblastoma.

This sequence joins TRBV6-5 and TRBJ1-5; D might be TRBD1 (5 bases). Trimming removed 8 bases at V and 7 bases at J, with 15 bases between. The CDR3 runs 13 residues. Germline V lookup: CDR1 MNHEY, CDR2 SVGAGI. The CDR3 reads CASCRGAGQPQHF. The CDR3 DNA reads TGTGCCAGCTGTAGGGGCGCTGGGCAGCCCCAGCATTTT.

The chain combines TRBV28 with TRBJ2-3; TRBD1 matches at 7 bases. Germline V gene lookup returns CDR1 MDHEN and CDR2 SYDVKM. This CDR3 is 14 amino acids long. Unmatched junction bases numbered 8, after V lost 6 bases and J lost 5 bases. The CDR3 spells CASSGTEVLDTQYF. CDR3 in DNA: TGTGCCAGCAGCGGGACAGAAGTATTAGATACGCAGTATTTT.

This chain links TRBV9 with TRBJ2-5, with D possibly being TRBD2 (6 bases). The germline V and J ends were trimmed by 4 bases and 1 base, with 14 bases remaining between them. The CDR3 has 15 amino acids. Germline values: CDR1 SGDLS, CDR2 YYNGEE. Here the CDR3 DNA reads TGTGCCAGCAGCCCCGTTGGGGACTTCCAAGAGACCCAGTACTTC. It translates to CASSPVGDFQETQYF. The full variable domain, completed using reference TRBV9 and TRBJ2-5, is DSGVTQTPKHLITATGQRVTLRCSPRSGDLSVYWYQQSLDQGLQFLIQYYNGEERAKGNILERFSAQQFPDLHSELNLSSLELGDSALYFCASSPVGDFQETQYFGPGTRLLVL.

This clone appeared once. The gene calls are TRBV5-1 and TRBJ2-7; 8 positions match TRBD1. The J segment lost 5 bases and the V segment lost 2 bases, leaving 6 bases of the junction unmatched. The CDR3 contains 14 residues. Germline loops: CDR1 SGHRS, CDR2 YFSETQ. CDR3: CASSFGQGTDEQYF. CDR3 DNA: TGCGCCAGCAGCTTCGGACAGGGTACGGACGAGCAGTACTTC. The variable domain in full, with the rest retrieved from reference TRBV5-1 and TRBJ2-7, is KAGVTQTPRYLIKTRGQQVTLSCSPISGHRSVSWYQQTPGQGLQFLFEYFSETQRNKGNFPGRFSGRQFSNSRSEMNVSTLELGDSALYLCASSFGQGTDEQYFGPGTRLTVT.

The chain links TRBV19 to TRBJ1-5; D is ambiguous. Germline assignment: CDR1 LNHDA and CDR2 SQIVND (reference sequence). The V end lost 4 bases, the J end lost 10 bases, and 11 bases lay between the germline ends. The CDR3 length is 12 residues. CDR3 sequence: CASSSRLVPQHF. Written as DNA, the CDR3 is TGTGCCAGTAGTAGCCGCCTAGTACCCCAGCATTTT.

This chain links TRBV6-6 with TRBJ1-4, with 9 bases matching TRBD1. This CDR3 is built from 16 residues. From germline, CDR1 is MNHNY and CDR2 SVGAGI (reference sequence). J gave up 0 bases and V 7 bases, and 6 bases lay outside the gene matches. The DNA of the CDR3 is TGTGCCAGCAATAGCCGACAGGGGGCAACTAATGAAAAACTGTTTTTT. Amino acids: CASNSRQGATNEKLFF.

This chain links TRBV2 with TRBJ1-1; 8 bases are shared with TRBD1. The junction had 3 bases not matched to a gene; V was cut back by 1 base and J by 5 bases. Germline CDR1 is SNHLY and CDR2 is FYNNEI. The CDR3 loop spans 14 amino acids. The CDR3 DNA reads as TGTGCCAGCAGTGAAGGACAGGGGTGGACTGAAGCTTTCTTT. The encoded protein is CASSEGQGWTEAFF.

This chain uses TRBV5-1 with TRBJ1-4, with TRBD1 matching 7 bases. Losses at the gene ends were 0 bases for V and 4 bases for J; bases not matched to a gene: 3. There are 15 residues in the CDR3. The germline CDR1 and CDR2 sequences are SGHRS and YFSETQ. CDR3 DNA sequence: TGCGCCAGCAGCTTGGGAGGGGGCGGTAATGAAAAACTGTTTTTT. Translating it yields CASSLGGGGNEKLFF.

V is TRBV7-9 and J is TRBJ1-4; unclear D gene. Trimming left V 0 bases short and J 5 bases short, with 7 bases between. In germline, CDR1 is SEHNR, CDR2 FQNEAQ (reference sequence). This CDR3 has 14 residues. The CDR3 DNA reads TGTGCCAGCAGCTTAGCTGGGCCGAATGAAAAACTGTTTTTT. It codes for CASSLAGPNEKLFF.

V gene TRBV2 combines with J gene TRBJ1-2; perhaps TRBD1 as D (6 bases). Germline CDR1 reads SNHLY; CDR2 reads FYNNEI. CDR3 length equals 14 residues. V was pared by 9 bases and J by 0 bases, with 14 bases between. This CDR3 is CARESGTPNYGYTF. In DNA form, the CDR3 reads TGTGCCAGGGAGAGCGGGACACCTAACTATGGCTACACCTTC.

This chain joins TRBV30 and TRBJ1-2; D gene unclear. This CDR3 is 12 amino acids long. Trimming left V 4 bases short and J 0 bases short, with 6 bases between. Germline loops: CDR1 GTSNPN, CDR2 SVGIG (reference sequence). CDR3 amino acids: CAWMAANYGYTF. CDR3 in DNA: TGTGCCTGGATGGCGGCTAACTATGGCTACACCTTC.

The chain employs TRBV27 and TRBJ1-2; the D gene is possibly TRBD1 (5 bases). V gave up 6 bases and J gave up 11 bases, with 25 bases separating them. The CDR3 loop spans 15 amino acids. Germline V gene sequence: CDR1 MNHEY, CDR2 SMNVEV (reference sequence). The CDR3 here is CASRGRGGYQNRYTF. The CDR3, as DNA: TGTGCCAGCAGAGGGCGGGGCGGTTACCAAAACCGGTACACCTTC.

The V gene is TRBV6-5, the J gene TRBJ2-7; D may be TRBD1 (5 bases). The CDR3 has 14 amino acids. V lost 2 bases and J lost 0, with 8 bases in between. Per the germline V gene, CDR1 is MNHEY and CDR2 is SVGAGI. The CDR3 DNA is TGTGCCAGCAGTTACGGGGCGAGCTCCTACGAGCAGTACTTC. This gives the protein CASSYGASSYEQYF.

The chain has TRBV5-1 and TRBJ1-4; 7 nucleotides align to TRBD1. Germline CDR1 reads SGHRS; CDR2 reads YFSETQ. Trimming at V came to 5 bases and at J to 0 bases, leaving 7 bases not matched to a gene. The CDR3 is 16 residues long. The CDR3 sequence: CASRPQGGATNEKLFF. The CDR3 DNA reads as TGCGCCAGCAGACCCCAGGGGGGAGCAACTAATGAAAAACTGTTTTTT.

This chain connects TRBV9 to TRBJ1-4; TRBD1 agrees at 8 bases. The ends lost 2 bases at V and 1 base at J; junction bases unmatched: 1. Germline CDR1 reads SGDLS; CDR2 reads YYNGEE. The CDR3 length is 15 residues. CDR3 residues: CASSVGTGTNEKLFF. CDR3 in DNA: TGTGCCAGCAGCGTGGGGACAGGAACTAATGAAAAACTGTTTTTT.

This sequence joins TRBV2 and TRBJ1-2; no firm D call. The CDR3 has 13 amino acids. Germline CDR1 reads SNHLY; CDR2 reads FYNNEI. V lost 3 bases, J lost 4 bases, and 9 bases lay in between. CDR3 region: CASSDLEIYGYTF. CDR3 DNA: TGTGCCAGCAGTGACTTAGAAATCTATGGCTACACCTTC.

The sample holds a few counts of this clone. This chain links TRBV5-1 with TRBJ2-7; TRBD1 aligns across 9 bases. CDR1 is SGHRS, CDR2 YFSETQ, per germline. The V and J ends lost 0 bases and 4 bases, in that order; junction bases with no gene match: 5. The CDR3 contains 15 residues. DNA of the CDR3: TGCGCCAGCAGCTTGGGGACAGGGGACTCGTACGAGCAGTACTTC. Residues: CASSLGTGDSYEQYF.

The chain combines TRBV10-2 with TRBJ1-6, with D possibly TRBD1 on 5 matching bases. The germline V and J ends were trimmed by 3 bases and 7 bases, with 13 bases remaining between them. CDR1 is WSHSY, CDR2 SAAADI, per germline. This CDR3 region has 15 residues. The CDR3 region has the DNA TGCGCCAGCAGTGACAGTAGGGGCTACAATTCACCCCTCCACTTT. This translates into CASSDSRGYNSPLHF.

The table lists this clone with a count of one. The V call is TRBV10-3, the J call TRBJ1-6; D perhaps matches TRBD1 (6 bases). CDR1 is ENHRY and CDR2 is SYGVKD in the germline V gene. Trimming stripped 4 bases from V and 10 bases from J, with 14 bases between. This CDR3 contains 14 residues. CDR3 residues: CAISAGGPGSPLHF. CDR3 nucleotides: TGTGCCATCAGTGCGGGGGGGCCGGGATCACCCCTCCACTTT.

The rearrangement joins TRBV18 to TRBJ1-5, with D perhaps TRBD1 (5 bases). CDR1 is KGHSH and CDR2 is LQKENI in the germline V gene. The CDR3 is made up of 13 amino acids. The V end was cut by 3 bases, the J end by 6 bases, with 9 bases between. This chain's CDR3 is CASSPLGAQPQHF. The CDR3 bases are TGTGCCAGCTCACCCTTAGGGGCTCAGCCCCAGCATTTT.

The chain is built from TRBV7-9 and TRBJ2-1; no clear D. V was cut by 1 base and J by 9 bases, with 10 bases left in between. The germline CDR1 and CDR2 sequences are SEHNR and FQNEAQ (reference sequence). CDR3 length: 13 residues. CDR3 nucleotide sequence: TGTGCCAGCAGCTTAGGAACCATTAGTGAGCAGTTCTTC. Protein sequence: CASSLGTISEQFF.

The chain joins TRBV6-6 to TRBJ1-2; D is unresolved. This CDR3 is 13 amino acids long. Germline CDR1 is MNHNY and CDR2 is SVGAGI (reference sequence). The germline V and J ends were trimmed by 4 bases and 2 bases, with 8 bases remaining between them. For the CDR3, the DNA is TGTGCCAGCAGTTCTCGCCGGAACTATGGCTACACCTTC. Residues: CASSSRRNYGYTF.

The chain combines TRBV5-1 with TRBJ1-1; D not certain. This CDR3 contains 13 residues. The V gene's germline CDR1 is SGHRS and CDR2 YFSETQ. V was pared by 4 bases and J by 7 bases, with 14 bases between. The CDR3 here is CASSVAESGEAFF. CDR3 nucleotides: TGCGCCAGCAGCGTGGCTGAGTCCGGTGAAGCTTTCTTT.

The rearrangement links TRBV14 to TRBJ1-2, with D hard to call. CDR1 is SGHDN, CDR2 FVKESK, per germline. The CDR3 is 15 residues long. The V and J ends lost 1 base and 7 bases respectively, with 16 bases between them. The CDR3 sequence: CASSQVAGSYGGYTF. The DNA of the CDR3 is TGTGCCAGCAGCCAAGTTGCGGGGTCGTATGGTGGCTACACCTTC.

The V and J genes are TRBV7-4 and TRBJ2-3; 15 bases map to TRBD2. CDR3 length: 17 residues. Trimming took 6 bases from V and 3 from J; bases not matched to a gene: 7. Germline V gene lookup returns CDR1 SGHVT and CDR2 SQSDAQ. The CDR3: CASRGDGTSGRTDTQYF. CDR3 DNA sequence: TGTGCCAGCAGGGGAGACGGGACTAGCGGGAGGACAGATACGCAGTATTTT.